A single sample gave rise to the 28 T cell receptor beta chains below, sequenced in a study of T cell responses to AZD1222 COVID-19 vaccine. Here immunoSEQ multiplex PCR was the method, and the copy in TCRdb shows in-frame clones only, minus some. The data contain 210,000 or so clones, about 95% of them singletons. Source: peripheral blood, taken 28 days after the second dose of the MenACWY control vaccine. The receptors stem from an adult who received the MenACWY meningococcal vaccine as a control.

This sequence joins TRBV12-5 and TRBJ1-3; D is undetermined. The CDR3 spans 10 residues. Germline V gives CDR1 LGHNT, CDR2 FRNRAP. V was cut by 7 bases and J by 9 bases, with 7 bases left in between. The CDR3 nucleotides read TGTGCTAGTGATTCGGTCACCATATATTTT. It encodes CASDSVTIYF.

The chain recombines TRBV4-3 with TRBJ1-5; TRBD1 matches at 8 bases. J lost 7 bases, V lost 3 bases, and 5 bases had no gene match. The CDR3 extends over 14 amino acids. The germline V gene encodes CDR1 LGHNA and CDR2 YSLEER. This CDR3 is CASSQGTGGQPQHF. The CDR3 DNA reads TGCGCCAGCAGCCAGGGGACAGGTGGGCAGCCCCAGCATTTT.

This chain links TRBV5-1 with TRBJ1-1; no clear D. V was trimmed by 0 bases and J by 1 base, leaving 10 bases between them. The CDR3 is 15 amino acids. Germline CDR1 reads SGHRS; CDR2 reads YFSETQ. The CDR3 protein is CASSLVTGSNTEAFF. CDR3 sequence (DNA): TGCGCCAGCAGCTTGGTTACGGGCTCGAACACTGAAGCTTTCTTT.

This rearrangement joins TRBV5-4 to TRBJ1-1, with 10 bases fitting TRBD1. V lost 2 bases, J lost 3 bases, and 4 bases stayed unmatched. The germline CDR1 and CDR2 sequences are SGHNT and YYREEE (reference sequence). There are 15 residues in the CDR3. DNA of the CDR3: TGTGCCAGCAGCTTAGCGGGACAGGGGCACACTGAAGCTTTCTTT. Translation: CASSLAGQGHTEAFF.

This chain uses TRBV6-1 with TRBJ2-7, with 7 bases aligning to TRBD1. V shed 2 bases, J shed 0 bases, and the junction held 4 bases outside the gene matches. Per germline, CDR1 MNHNS and CDR2 SASEGT. This CDR3 comprises 15 residues. The DNA for the CDR3 is TGTGCCAGCAGTGAATTCACAGGGGCCTCCTACGAGCAGTACTTC. Protein product: CASSEFTGASYEQYF.

The V gene is TRBV25-1, the J gene TRBJ2-7; D remains unclear. The CDR3 is 11 amino acids. Trimming pared 4 bases from V and 5 bases from J, leaving 6 bases between. Germline loops: CDR1 MGHDK, CDR2 SYGVNS. The CDR3 reads CASSAGHEQYF. Written as DNA, the CDR3 is TGTGCCAGCAGTGCGGGCCACGAGCAGTACTTC.

This chain joins TRBV18 and TRBJ1-4, with unresolved D. Trimming shortened V by 0 bases and J by 0 bases, and 5 bases separated the two germline ends. The CDR3 covers 15 residues. The germline CDR1 and CDR2 sequences are KGHSH and LQKENI. The CDR3 nucleotides read TGTGCCAGCTCACCACCAAGCCCAACTAATGAAAAACTGTTTTTT. Its translation: CASSPPSPTNEKLFF. The full variable domain, in which reference TRBV18 and TRBJ1-4 provide the parts outside the CDR3, is NAGVMQNPRHLVRRRGQEARLRCSPMKGHSHVYWYRQLPEEGLKFMVYLQKENIIDESGMPKERFSAEFPKEGPSILRIQQVVRGDSAAYFCASSPPSPTNEKLFFGSGTQLSVL.

The chain couples TRBV5-1 to TRBJ1-2; 8 nucleotides match TRBD1. This CDR3 has 17 residues. Germline-derived CDR1 and CDR2 are SGHRS and YFSETQ. Losses at the gene ends were 4 bases for V and 0 bases for J; bases not matched to a gene: 11. The CDR3 sequence is CASSPGGTGSANYGYTF. Here the CDR3 DNA reads TGCGCCAGCAGCCCGGGAGGGACAGGATCGGCTAACTATGGCTACACCTTC. Full variable domain (remainder filled in from reference TRBV5-1 and TRBJ1-2): KAGVTQTPRYLIKTRGQQVTLSCSPISGHRSVSWYQQTPGQGLQFLFEYFSETQRNKGNFPGRFSGRQFSNSRSEMNVSTLELGDSALYLCASSPGGTGSANYGYTFGSGTRLTVV.

V and J are TRBV28 and TRBJ1-1; no definite D call. The V gene's germline CDR1 is MDHEN and CDR2 SYDVKM. Trimming took off 6 bases at V and 5 bases at J, with 19 bases between the two ends. The CDR3 contains 15 residues. In DNA, the CDR3 is TGTGCCAGCAGCTTAACTTCCGGGAAATGGACTGAAGCTTTCTTT. Amino acid sequence: CASSLTSGKWTEAFF.

This clone was seen a few times. CDR3 loop: CASSSPGTGGNEKLFF. In DNA, the CDR3 is TGTGCCAGCAGTTCTCCCGGGACAGGGGGCAATGAAAAACTGTTTTTT. V is TRBV28 and J is TRBJ1-4, with 12 bases lining up with TRBD1. The trim removed 4 bases at V and 5 bases at J, leaving 5 bases unmatched. The CDR3 totals 16 residues. Germline loops: CDR1 MDHEN, CDR2 SYDVKM.

The rearrangement joins TRBV10-2 to TRBJ1-1; D unclear. This CDR3 region has 15 residues. V lost 3 bases and J 6 bases, leaving 17 bases between the germline ends. Germline CDR1 reads WSHSY; CDR2 reads SAAADI. The CDR3 coding sequence is TGCGCCAGCAGTGACCGCGCAGACCCCGGGGCTGAAGCTTTCTTT. It codes for CASSDRADPGAEAFF.

The CDR3 DNA reads as TGCAGCGTCGCGACAGGGGTGAGCGATCAGCCCCAGCATTTT. This gives the protein CSVATGVSDQPQHF. The chain employs TRBV29-1 and TRBJ1-5; 8 bases are a match to TRBD1. In germline, CDR1 is SQVTM, CDR2 ANQGSEA. The CDR3 is made up of 14 amino acids. V lost 6 bases and J lost 5; bases outside the gene matches: 9. The full variable domain, rest sourced from reference TRBV29-1 and TRBJ1-5, is SAVISQKPSRDICQRGTSLTIQCQVDSQVTMMFWYRQQPGQSLTLIATANQGSEATYESGFVIDKFPISRPNLTFSTLTVSNMSPEDSSIYLCSVATGVSDQPQHFGDGTRLSIL.

V gene TRBV7-8 combines with J gene TRBJ2-7, with TRBD1 matching 7 bases. This CDR3 spans 14 amino acids. Germline CDR1 reads SGHVS; CDR2 reads FQNEAQ. Trimming at V came to 1 base and at J to 6 bases, leaving 6 bases not matched to a gene. The CDR3 protein is CASSLGQDRSEQYF. The CDR3 nucleotides are TGTGCCAGCAGCTTAGGCCAGGACAGGTCCGAGCAGTACTTC.

This chain connects TRBV6-1 to TRBJ1-3; D remains ambiguous. Germline CDR1 and CDR2: MNHNS and SASEGT. The CDR3 spans 14 residues. V was pared by 3 bases and J by 2 bases, with 8 bases between. Here the CDR3 DNA reads TGTGCCAGCAGTGAGTCCATTCCTGGAAACACCATATATTTT. This encodes CASSESIPGNTIYF.

J is TRBJ1-2 and V is TRBV30; D may be TRBD1 (6 bases). Between the trimmed V and J ends, which lost 2 bases and 8 bases, there was a span of 9 bases. Germline CDR1 reads GTSNPN; CDR2 reads SVGIG (reference sequence). The CDR3 extends over 11 amino acids. The CDR3: CAWSTGHGYTF. The CDR3, as DNA: TGTGCCTGGAGTACAGGGCACGGCTACACCTTC.

The chain has TRBV6-5 and TRBJ1-4, with TRBD1 matching 7 bases. Germline CDR1 and CDR2: MNHEY and SVGAGI. CDR3 length equals 15 residues. V shed 0 bases and J 8 bases; nucleotides not matched to a gene: 6. The CDR3 sequence: CASSYSDRVREKLFF. The CDR3 DNA reads as TGTGCCAGCAGTTACTCCGACAGGGTGAGGGAAAAACTGTTTTTT.

This clone showed up just once. V and J are TRBV24-1 and TRBJ2-7; TRBD1 aligns across 10 bases. With V trimmed by 3 bases and J by 2 bases, 3 bases remained unmatched. The CDR3 length is 15 residues. Germline CDR1 is KGHDR and CDR2 is SFDVKD. CDR3 bases: TGTGCCACCAGTGATGCGGGACAGGGGCCCTACGAGCAGTACTTC. Translated: CATSDAGQGPYEQYF.

The V call is TRBV5-5, the J call TRBJ2-3; the match to TRBD2 covers 11 bases. The CDR3 is 15 amino acids. With V trimmed by 0 bases and J by 5 bases, 2 bases remained unmatched. Per germline, CDR1 SGHKS and CDR2 YYEKEE (reference sequence). In nucleotides, the CDR3 is TGTGCCAGCAGCTTGGGCCTAGCGGGGGGAGATACGCAGTATTTT. Translation: CASSLGLAGGDTQYF.

V and J are TRBV7-2 and TRBJ2-7; weak D call: TRBD2 (6 bases). This CDR3 is built from 13 residues. V shed 7 bases and J shed 4 bases, with 14 bases lying between them. From germline, CDR1 is SGHTA and CDR2 FQGNSA. CDR3 region: CASNSRDSYEQYF. Written as DNA, the CDR3 is TGTGCCAGCAACTCAAGGGACTCTTACGAGCAGTACTTC.

CDR3 residues: CASSPPTGANTGELFF. CDR3 nucleotide sequence: TGTGCCAGCTCACCACCGACAGGGGCGAACACCGGGGAGCTGTTTTTT. The rearrangement links TRBV18 to TRBJ2-2, with 8 bases matching TRBD1. Trimming cost V 0 bases and J 0 bases; bases outside gene matches: 0. Germline V CDR1 and CDR2: KGHSH, LQKENI. CDR3 length equals 16 residues.

This rearrangement joins TRBV4-1 to TRBJ2-7, with D possibly TRBD2 on 7 matching bases. The CDR3 loop spans 12 amino acids. Germline V gives CDR1 MGHRA, CDR2 YSYEKL. V shed 6 bases and J shed 7 bases, with 13 bases lying between them. Written as DNA, the CDR3 is TGCGCCAGCAGGGGGGGGGCCCTGGAGCAGTACTTC. It encodes CASRGGALEQYF.

This clone was seen once. This chain links TRBV28 with TRBJ1-2, with 8 bases aligning to TRBD1. The CDR3 runs 14 residues. V was pared by 6 bases and J by 5 bases, with 8 bases of the junction left unmatched. Germline CDR1 reads MDHEN; CDR2 reads SYDVKM. DNA for the CDR3: TGTGCCAGCAGCACCTCCCGACAGGGGTATGGCTACACCTTC. Its translation is CASSTSRQGYGYTF.

This chain connects TRBV6-5 to TRBJ2-7; 8 nucleotides align to TRBD1. Per the germline V gene, CDR1 is MNHEY and CDR2 is SVGAGI. With V trimmed by 6 bases and J by 2 bases, 6 bases remained unmatched. The length of the CDR3 is 14 residues. CDR3 DNA sequence: TGTGCCAGCAGAGTCGGACAGGGACCCTACGAGCAGTACTTC. It specifies CASRVGQGPYEQYF.

The chain recombines TRBV3-1 (or the pseudogene TRBV3-2) with TRBJ1-1; TRBD1 might be the D (5 bases). This CDR3 comprises 13 residues. The ends were cut back, 5 bases at V and 0 bases at J, with 7 bases in the middle. The germline V gene encodes CDR1 LGHDT and CDR2 YNNKEL (reference sequence). The CDR3: CASSDRMNTEAFF. In DNA form, the CDR3 reads TGTGCCAGCAGCGACAGAATGAACACTGAAGCTTTCTTT.

This chain joins TRBV9 and TRBJ1-1, with D possibly TRBD1 on 6 matching bases. This CDR3 is built from 16 residues. Trimming took off 0 bases at V and 0 bases at J, with 12 bases between the two ends. The germline V gene encodes CDR1 SGDLS and CDR2 YYNGEE. The CDR3: CASSVGGRGLNTEAFF. In DNA, the CDR3 is TGTGCCAGCAGCGTAGGGGGCAGGGGACTGAACACTGAAGCTTTCTTT. The entire variable domain, with the rest obtained from reference TRBV9 and TRBJ1-1, is as follows: DSGVTQTPKHLITATGQRVTLRCSPRSGDLSVYWYQQSLDQGLQFLIQYYNGEERAKGNILERFSAQQFPDLHSELNLSSLELGDSALYFCASSVGGRGLNTEAFFGQGTRLTVV.

V gene TRBV20-1 combines with J gene TRBJ1-2; unclear D gene. The CDR3 has 10 amino acids. V dropped 3 bases and J dropped 8 bases, with 7 bases sitting between them. CDR1 is DFQATT and CDR2 is SNEGSKA in the germline V gene (reference sequence). CDR3 sequence reads: CSAREGGYTF. CDR3 nucleotides: TGCAGTGCTAGGGAGGGCGGCTACACCTTC.

J is TRBJ2-6 and V is TRBV4-3; D is unresolved. V was pared by 1 base and J by 2 bases, with 6 bases between. The CDR3 has 15 residues. Germline assignment: CDR1 LGHNA and CDR2 YSLEER. The chain's CDR3 is CASSQGGPGANVLTF. The CDR3 nucleotides are TGCGCCAGCAGCCAAGGAGGTCCTGGGGCCAACGTCCTGACTTTC.

This chain links TRBV28 with TRBJ1-1; no definite D call. Germline V gives CDR1 MDHEN, CDR2 SYDVKM. This CDR3 has 13 residues. The V end was cut by 7 bases, the J end by 0 bases, with 9 bases between. The CDR3 is CASNIGVNTEAFF. The DNA for the CDR3 is TGTGCCAGCAACATAGGAGTGAACACTGAAGCTTTCTTT.